A selection of T cell receptor beta chains follows, all from one sample in a study of PD-1 blockade in mismatch repair-deficient tumors. TCRdb's copy holds only in-frame clones and misses some; the assay was immunoSEQ multiplex PCR. The table lists about 79,000 clones, roughly 80% of them singletons. The specimen comprised peripheral blood, sampled 44 weeks after starting pembrolizumab. The receptors were gathered from an adult with mismatch repair-deficient cancer. Both conserved end residues are part of each CDR3. Fields, in order: D gene, V gene, clone size, J gene, CDR3 DNA, CDR3 protein. A D gene is named only where the DNA matches it firmly. The size of a clone is reported for some rows only, either as once, few or many, or as a class for expanded clones.

d_call: TRBD2; v_call: TRBV19; clone_size: .; j_call: TRBJ2-2; cdr3_nt: TGTGCCAGCAGGACTAGCGGGTACTTCGCGAACACCGGGGAGCTGTTTTTT; cdr3_aa: CASRTSGYFANTGELFF
d_call: .; v_call: TRBV19; clone_size: few; j_call: TRBJ2-3; cdr3_nt: TGTGCCAGTAGTCCAAGGGACTTAAACACAGATACGCAGTATTTT; cdr3_aa: CASSPRDLNTDTQYF
d_call: TRBD1; v_call: TRBV29-1; clone_size: .; j_call: TRBJ2-2; cdr3_nt: TGCAGCGTGGCAGGGGGCAATTTTTACACCGGGGAGCTGTTTTTT; cdr3_aa: CSVAGGNFYTGELFF
d_call: .; v_call: TRBV6-6; clone_size: few; j_call: TRBJ1-5; cdr3_nt: TGTGCCACCCTACCCCTCGACAGCCCCAATCAGCCCCAGCATTTT; cdr3_aa: CATLPLDSPNQPQHF
d_call: TRBD2; v_call: TRBV11-3; clone_size: .; j_call: TRBJ2-2; cdr3_nt: TGTGCCAGCAGCTTAGTAAGCGGGAGGGCCGCCGGGGAGCTGTTTTTT; cdr3_aa: CASSLVSGRAAGELFF
d_call: .; v_call: TRBV5-1; clone_size: .; j_call: TRBJ1-1; cdr3_nt: TGCGCCAGCAGCTTGGTGGGGGCATCGAACACTGAAGCTTTCTTT; cdr3_aa: CASSLVGASNTEAFF
d_call: TRBD2; v_call: TRBV9; clone_size: few; j_call: TRBJ2-7; cdr3_nt: TGTGCCAGCAGCTCCACTAGCGGTTACGAGCAGTACTTC; cdr3_aa: CASSSTSGYEQYF
d_call: .; v_call: TRBV18; clone_size: .; j_call: TRBJ1-2; cdr3_nt: TGTGCCAGCTCACCACCCGTAGGGCTGGCTAACTATGGCTACACCTTC; cdr3_aa: CASSPPVGLANYGYTF
d_call: .; v_call: TRBV6-6; clone_size: .; j_call: TRBJ1-2; cdr3_nt: TGTGCCAGCAGTTACTCATACAGGGAGATAAGATCCGGCTACACCTTC; cdr3_aa: CASSYSYREIRSGYTF
d_call: .; v_call: TRBV2; clone_size: .; j_call: TRBJ2-7; cdr3_nt: TGTGCCAGCAGTCCACAAGATAGGTCCTACGAGCAGTACTTC; cdr3_aa: CASSPQDRSYEQYF
d_call: TRBD2; v_call: TRBV19; clone_size: few; j_call: TRBJ2-1; cdr3_nt: TGTGCCAGTTCGACTAGCGGGAGGGATGAGCAGTTCTTC; cdr3_aa: CASSTSGRDEQFF
d_call: TRBD1; v_call: TRBV11-2; clone_size: .; j_call: TRBJ2-5; cdr3_nt: TGTGCCAGCAGCGCCGGGACAGGGGACGGGACCCAGTACTTC; cdr3_aa: CASSAGTGDGTQYF
d_call: TRBD1; v_call: TRBV18; clone_size: .; j_call: TRBJ1-1; cdr3_nt: TGTGCCAGCTCACCTCAGGGGGCCACTGAAGCTTTCTTT; cdr3_aa: CASSPQGATEAFF
d_call: .; v_call: TRBV21-1; clone_size: .; j_call: TRBJ2-7; cdr3_nt: TGTGCCAGCAGCGAGCGACTAGCCCTCTCCTACGAGCAGTACTTC; cdr3_aa: CASSERLALSYEQYF
d_call: .; v_call: TRBV11-2; clone_size: .; j_call: TRBJ1-4; cdr3_nt: TGTGCCAGCAGCCCCCGCCGGGCAACTAATGAAAAACTGTTTTTT; cdr3_aa: CASSPRRATNEKLFF
d_call: .; v_call: TRBV15; clone_size: .; j_call: TRBJ1-2; cdr3_nt: TGTGCCACCAGCGGGAGCCGGAACTATGGCTACACCTTC; cdr3_aa: CATSGSRNYGYTF
d_call: .; v_call: TRBV9; clone_size: .; j_call: TRBJ2-1; cdr3_nt: TGTGCCAGCAGCGTAGGGGATTTCTCCTACAATGAGCAGTTCTTC; cdr3_aa: CASSVGDFSYNEQFF
d_call: .; v_call: TRBV27; clone_size: few; j_call: TRBJ2-7; cdr3_nt: TGTGCCAGCAGTTCTTACCCCTCCTACGAGCAGTACTTC; cdr3_aa: CASSSYPSYEQYF
d_call: .; v_call: TRBV11-3; clone_size: .; j_call: TRBJ2-3; cdr3_nt: TGTGCCAGCAGCTCAAGCCGGGAATACCGACGAACAGATACGCAGTATTTT; cdr3_aa: CASSSSREYRRTDTQYF
d_call: .; v_call: TRBV6-1; clone_size: .; j_call: TRBJ1-2; cdr3_nt: TGTGCCAGCAGTGAAGTCATGGGGCTCGAGGGCTACACCTTC; cdr3_aa: CASSEVMGLEGYTF
d_call: .; v_call: TRBV7-2; clone_size: .; j_call: TRBJ2-5; cdr3_nt: TGTGCCAGCAGCTTAGAACGGGAAGAGACCCAGTACTTC; cdr3_aa: CASSLEREETQYF
d_call: TRBD2; v_call: TRBV5-1; clone_size: .; j_call: TRBJ2-1; cdr3_nt: TGCGCCAGCAGCACTGGGACTAGCGGGCTTTACAATGAGCAGTTCTTC; cdr3_aa: CASSTGTSGLYNEQFF
d_call: .; v_call: TRBV6-1; clone_size: few; j_call: TRBJ1-2; cdr3_nt: TGTGCCAGCAGTGAAGTCGGGGACTATGGCTACACCTTC; cdr3_aa: CASSEVGDYGYTF
d_call: .; v_call: TRBV7-9; clone_size: .; j_call: TRBJ1-4; cdr3_nt: TGTGCCAGCAGACGCAACGGGGTTTCTAATGAAAAACTGTTTTTT; cdr3_aa: CASRRNGVSNEKLFF
d_call: TRBD2; v_call: TRBV19; clone_size: .; j_call: TRBJ2-1; cdr3_nt: TGTGCCAGTAGTGTACTAGCGGGAGTAAGTTACAATGAGCAGTTCTTC; cdr3_aa: CASSVLAGVSYNEQFF
d_call: TRBD2; v_call: TRBV18; clone_size: .; j_call: TRBJ2-7; cdr3_nt: TGTGCCAGCTCACCCAGTGCTAGCGGGAGTTACGAGCAGTACTTC; cdr3_aa: CASSPSASGSYEQYF
d_call: .; v_call: TRBV19; clone_size: .; j_call: TRBJ2-1; cdr3_nt: TGTGCCGTCGGTATGGGGCCCGGAAATGAGCAGTTCTTC; cdr3_aa: CAVGMGPGNEQFF
d_call: TRBD1; v_call: TRBV7-3; clone_size: .; j_call: TRBJ2-7; cdr3_nt: TGTGCCAGCAGCTTACTCCCAGGGGGCTCCTACGAGCAGTACTTC; cdr3_aa: CASSLLPGGSYEQYF
d_call: .; v_call: TRBV19; clone_size: .; j_call: TRBJ1-5; cdr3_nt: TGTGCCAGTAGTTCGTTAGCGAATCAGCCCCAGCATTTT; cdr3_aa: CASSSLANQPQHF
d_call: .; v_call: TRBV19; clone_size: .; j_call: TRBJ1-2; cdr3_nt: TGTGCCAGTAGGAGAGGACAGACCAGCACCACCTTC; cdr3_aa: CASRRGQTSTTF
d_call: TRBD2; v_call: TRBV29-1; clone_size: .; j_call: TRBJ2-1; cdr3_nt: TGCAGCGCCGGGACTAGCGGGACCCTTCGAGAGCAGTTCTTC; cdr3_aa: CSAGTSGTLREQFF
d_call: .; v_call: TRBV5-6; clone_size: .; j_call: TRBJ2-2; cdr3_nt: TGTGCCAGCAGCTTGGGGCGGAACACCGGGGAGCTGTTTTTT; cdr3_aa: CASSLGRNTGELFF
d_call: .; v_call: TRBV5-4; clone_size: .; j_call: TRBJ2-2; cdr3_nt: TGTGCCAGCAGCTTAGGGGAGAGGCTCACCGGGGAGCTGTTTTTT; cdr3_aa: CASSLGERLTGELFF
d_call: .; v_call: TRBV2; clone_size: .; j_call: TRBJ2-1; cdr3_nt: TGTGCCAGCAAAAATAGGGGGACTATCAACAATGAGCAGTTCTTC; cdr3_aa: CASKNRGTINNEQFF
d_call: .; v_call: TRBV7-9; clone_size: few; j_call: TRBJ1-2; cdr3_nt: TGTGCCAGCAGCTTGGGGGGTAGGAACTATGGCTACACCTTC; cdr3_aa: CASSLGGRNYGYTF
d_call: .; v_call: TRBV7-6; clone_size: few; j_call: TRBJ2-7; cdr3_nt: TGTGCCAGCAGCTTGGGTGGGGACGAGCAGTACTTC; cdr3_aa: CASSLGGDEQYF
d_call: .; v_call: TRBV27; clone_size: .; j_call: TRBJ2-1; cdr3_nt: TGTGCCAGCGCTACAGGCAGAAGCTCCTACAATGAGCAGTTCTTC; cdr3_aa: CASATGRSSYNEQFF
d_call: TRBD1; v_call: TRBV10-3; clone_size: .; j_call: TRBJ2-7; cdr3_nt: TGTGCCATCAGTGAGTCGGGGACAGGGGGCGGTCACTTC; cdr3_aa: CAISESGTGGGHF
d_call: TRBD1; v_call: TRBV2; clone_size: medium-sized; j_call: TRBJ1-2; cdr3_nt: TGTGCCAGCAGTCCCCCCCCGGGACAGTCAAGTTTATTGTACACCTTC; cdr3_aa: CASSPPPGQSSLLYTF
d_call: .; v_call: TRBV12-5; clone_size: .; j_call: TRBJ1-5; cdr3_nt: TGTGCTAGTGGTTTGGTAATTTCGGGGGGCGGTCAGCCCCAGCATTTT; cdr3_aa: CASGLVISGGGQPQHF
d_call: .; v_call: TRBV5-5; clone_size: once; j_call: TRBJ2-5; cdr3_nt: TGTGCCAGCAGCTCCCTTTTGATAGAGACCCAGTACTTC; cdr3_aa: CASSSLLIETQYF
d_call: TRBD2; v_call: TRBV5-5; clone_size: .; j_call: TRBJ2-7; cdr3_nt: TGTGCCAGCAGCTCCTTTAGCGGGACTATCCCTCACGAGCAGTACTTC; cdr3_aa: CASSSFSGTIPHEQYF
d_call: .; v_call: TRBV18; clone_size: .; j_call: TRBJ1-5; cdr3_nt: TGTGCCAGCTCACCACCAGGTTTGAGCAATCAGCCCCAGCATTTT; cdr3_aa: CASSPPGLSNQPQHF
d_call: TRBD2; v_call: TRBV7-6; clone_size: .; j_call: TRBJ2-5; cdr3_nt: TGTGCCAGCAGCTTATCTAGCGGGAGACATGAACAAGAGACCCAGTACTTC; cdr3_aa: CASSLSSGRHEQETQYF
d_call: .; v_call: TRBV29-1; clone_size: .; j_call: TRBJ2-6; cdr3_nt: TGCAGCGTTGCTACAGCCACTGGGGCCAACGTCCTGACTTTC; cdr3_aa: CSVATATGANVLTF
d_call: .; v_call: TRBV27; clone_size: .; j_call: TRBJ2-7; cdr3_nt: TGTGCCAGTGGGGACGGCTACTTCGAGCAGTACTTC; cdr3_aa: CASGDGYFEQYF
d_call: .; v_call: TRBV27; clone_size: .; j_call: TRBJ1-5; cdr3_nt: TGTGCCAGCAGTCCCTTAGAAAATCAGCCCCAGCATTTT; cdr3_aa: CASSPLENQPQHF
d_call: .; v_call: TRBV5-1; clone_size: .; j_call: TRBJ1-1; cdr3_nt: TGCGCCAGTGGAGGGACGACTGAAGCTTTCTTT; cdr3_aa: CASGGTTEAFF
d_call: TRBD2; v_call: TRBV7-2; clone_size: .; j_call: TRBJ2-5; cdr3_nt: TGTGCCAGCAGCCGACAGCGGGAGGGCCCCGAGACCCAGTACTTC; cdr3_aa: CASSRQREGPETQYF
d_call: TRBD1; v_call: TRBV5-1; clone_size: medium-sized; j_call: TRBJ1-1; cdr3_nt: TGCGCCAGCAGCTTGGAGGTCAGGGGGCTCGGTGAAGCTTTCTTT; cdr3_aa: CASSLEVRGLGEAFF
d_call: .; v_call: TRBV9; clone_size: .; j_call: TRBJ1-1; cdr3_nt: TGTGCCAGCAGCCCCCCGGAAGGGGGGAACACTGAAGCTTTCTTT; cdr3_aa: CASSPPEGGNTEAFF
d_call: TRBD1; v_call: TRBV9; clone_size: few; j_call: TRBJ1-2; cdr3_nt: TGTGCCAGCAGTAGGACCGGGACAGCTCGCATCAATGGCTACACCTTC; cdr3_aa: CASSRTGTARINGYTF
d_call: .; v_call: TRBV19; clone_size: .; j_call: TRBJ2-7; cdr3_nt: TGTGCCAGTAGTGTCTCCGGAAGCTCCTACGAGCAGTACTTC; cdr3_aa: CASSVSGSSYEQYF